The next 25 T cell receptor beta chains were all read from a single sample in a study of blood T cells in healthy people across ages. The use of a sample-barcoded 5' primer and a J-beta primer mix characterized a second PCR of roughly 6 to 11 cycles. TCRdb processed the 5' RACE reads anew with MiXCR; each CDR3 protein has one entry. The sample has about 510,000 distinct CDR3 sequences, approximately 26% seen once. These data are also associated with another study on T cells of mothers and their children.

Sequenced input: blood. These receptors were taken from a boy aged 2 to 9 in good health.

This chain uses TRBV6-5 with TRBJ2-1; TRBD1 or TRBD2 may be the D gene (5 bases each). The CDR3 consists of 14 residues. The ends were cut back, 5 bases at V and 1 base at J, with 9 bases in the middle. Per the germline V gene, CDR1 is MNHEY and CDR2 is SVGAGI. The CDR3 nucleotides read TGTGCCAGCAGTCCTGAGGGGTCCTACAATGAGCAGTTCTTC. It codes for CASSPEGSYNEQFF.

The chain employs TRBV2 and TRBJ2-7, with D possibly being TRBD2 (5 bases). V lost 1 base to trimming and J lost 3 bases, with 13 bases between them. Germline-derived CDR1 and CDR2 are SNHLY and FYNNEI. The CDR3 sequence is 15 residues long. The CDR3 DNA reads TGTGCCAGCAGTGAAGAGGAGACGGGGTTCTACGAGCAGTACTTC. Encoded protein: CASSEEETGFYEQYF.

V gene TRBV20-1 combines with J gene TRBJ2-2; D might be TRBD2 (6 bases). The CDR3 loop spans 16 amino acids. The germline CDR1 and CDR2 sequences are DFQATT and SNEGSKA (reference sequence). V lost 4 bases, J lost 5 bases, and 20 bases lay in between. In DNA, the CDR3 is TGCAGTGCTATCCCCACGGAAGGAGGGTTGACCGGGGAGCTGTTTTTT. Its protein is CSAIPTEGGLTGELFF.

The table lists this clonotype with a few counts. V usage is TRBV9 and J usage is TRBJ2-7; D is uncertain. The CDR3 covers 17 residues. Germline-derived CDR1 and CDR2 are SGDLS and YYNGEE. Trimming stripped 0 bases from V and 0 bases from J, with 16 bases between. This chain's CDR3 is CASSVGSSPSNSYEQYF. As DNA, the CDR3 is TGTGCCAGCAGCGTAGGCTCAAGCCCCTCAAACTCCTACGAGCAGTACTTC.

The rearrangement joins TRBV7-2 to TRBJ2-4; TRBD1 or TRBD2 may be the D gene (6 bases each). The CDR3 consists of 14 residues. The V and J ends lost 0 bases and 5 bases respectively, with 8 bases between them. Germline values: CDR1 SGHTA, CDR2 FQGNSA. In nucleotides, the CDR3 is TGTGCCAGCAGCTTAGCGAGGGGGGAAAACATTCAGTACTTC. Its protein is CASSLARGENIQYF. The full variable domain, in which reference TRBV7-2 and TRBJ2-4 provide the parts outside the CDR3, is GAGVSQSPSNKVTEKGKDVELRCDPISGHTALYWYRQSLGQGLEFLIYFQGNSAPDKSGLPSDRFSAERTGGSVSTLTIQRTQQEDSAVYLCASSLARGENIQYFGAGTRLSVL.

The gene calls are TRBV19 and TRBJ1-4; D is undetermined. The germline V and J ends were trimmed by 5 bases and 12 bases, with 10 bases remaining between them. The germline V gene encodes CDR1 LNHDA and CDR2 SQIVND (reference sequence). This CDR3 is built from 11 residues. The CDR3 loop is CASSERGQLFF. In nucleotides, the CDR3 is TGTGCCAGTAGTGAGCGAGGGCAACTGTTTTTT.

This clonotype was detected only a few times. This chain joins TRBV6-1 and TRBJ2-3; 9 bases agree with TRBD1. Trimming removed 6 bases from V and 5 bases from J; junction bases left unmatched: 6. Germline V gene sequence: CDR1 MNHNS, CDR2 SASEGT. The length of the CDR3 is 14 residues. In nucleotides, the CDR3 is TGTGCCAGCAGCCCGGGACAGGGAAGAGATACGCAGTATTTT. This codes for CASSPGQGRDTQYF.

The J gene is TRBJ2-5, the V gene TRBV11-2; D perhaps matches TRBD2 (5 bases). The J call is uncertain, as TRBJ2-1 better fits the DNA end. The CDR3 length is 11 residues. CDR1 SGHAT and CDR2 FQNNGV come from the germline V gene. The DNA of the CDR3 is TGTGCCAGCAGCTCCGTTGAGGGGCAGTTCTTC. Residues: CASSSVEGQFF.

This clonotype was seen more than once but under ten times. The rearrangement links TRBV20-1 to TRBJ2-1, with TRBD2 matching over 7 bases. From germline, CDR1 is DFQATT and CDR2 SNEGSKA (reference sequence). The CDR3 covers 12 residues. V lost 5 bases and J lost 6; bases outside the gene matches: 4. Here the CDR3 DNA reads TGCAGTGCTGGGACTACCGCCAATGAGCAGTTCTTC. Protein product: CSAGTTANEQFF.

This clonotype has at least ten counts. The gene calls are TRBV2 and TRBJ2-2; D uncertain. V gave up 5 bases and J gave up 1 base, with 5 bases separating them. The germline gives CDR1 SNHLY, CDR2 FYNNEI. The CDR3 is 13 residues long. The CDR3 DNA reads TGTGCCAGCAGTCGGAGGAACACCGGGGAGCTGTTTTTT. Protein product: CASSRRNTGELFF.

This clonotype has more than one count but fewer than ten. The chain is built from TRBV2 and TRBJ1-4; 8 bases line up with TRBD1. Trimming cost V 6 bases and J 8 bases; bases outside gene matches: 14. Germline-derived CDR1 and CDR2 are SNHLY and FYNNEI. The CDR3 consists of 16 residues. CDR3 residues: CASRGLTGEGKEKLFF. The DNA for the CDR3 is TGTGCCAGCAGGGGCTTGACAGGGGAAGGAAAGGAAAAACTGTTTTTT. The entire variable domain, with the rest obtained from reference TRBV2 and TRBJ1-4, is as follows: EPEVTQTPSHQVTQMGQEVILRCVPISNHLYFYWYRQILGQKVEFLVSFYNNEISEKSEIFDDQFSVERPDGSNFTLKIRSTKLEDSAMYFCASRGLTGEGKEKLFFGSGTQLSVL.

This clonotype came up a few times. V gene TRBV6-6 combines with J gene TRBJ1-5; D uncertain. The CDR3 contains 12 residues. V dropped 2 bases and J dropped 9 bases, with 8 bases sitting between them. Looked up from germline, CDR1 is MNHNY and CDR2 is SVGAGI (reference sequence). The CDR3: CASSYTWVPQHF. CDR3 DNA sequence: TGTGCCAGCAGTTACACTTGGGTGCCCCAGCATTTT.

This clonotype was observed a few times. At one end, the junction sequence differs from germline, possibly due to a read error. V is TRBV7-7 and J is TRBJ1-4, with D unclear. The CDR3 is made up of 13 amino acids. CDR1 is SSHAT and CDR2 is FNYEAQ in the germline V gene (reference sequence). CDR3 coding DNA: TGTGCTAGCAGCTTAAAGGCTAATGAAAAACTGTTTTTT. Encoded protein: CASSLKANEKLFF.

CDR3 residues: CASSELRASEAFF. CDR3 sequence (DNA): TGTGCCAGCAGTGAGTTGAGGGCTTCTGAAGCTTTCTTT. The chain recombines TRBV2 with TRBJ1-1; no firm D call. Germline V gene sequence: CDR1 SNHLY, CDR2 FYNNEI. The CDR3 loop spans 13 amino acids. V shed 3 bases and J shed 6 bases, with 11 bases lying between them.

This sequence joins TRBV6-5 and TRBJ2-3; D might be TRBD1 (6 bases). The V gene lost 2 bases and the J gene lost 8 bases, with 14 bases spanning the gap. The CDR3 contains 14 residues. Germline lookup yields CDR1 MNHEY and CDR2 SVGAGI. CDR3 protein: CASSYRAGEGTQYF. The CDR3 coding sequence is TGTGCCAGCAGTTACCGGGCAGGGGAAGGTACGCAGTATTTT.

This clonotype has just a few counts. The rearrangement uses TRBV6-5 and TRBJ2-3, with 12 positions matching TRBD2. The CDR3 loop spans 18 amino acids. Germline CDR1 reads MNHEY; CDR2 reads SVGAGI. V was pared by 0 bases and J by 4 bases, with 8 bases of the junction left unmatched. CDR3 sequence: CASSYSRSLAGGPDTQYF. For the CDR3, the DNA is TGTGCCAGCAGTTACTCGAGGTCCCTAGCGGGAGGGCCAGATACGCAGTATTTT.

V is TRBV10-2 and J is TRBJ1-4, with D tentatively TRBD1 (5 bases). V gave up 8 bases and J gave up 3 bases, with 13 bases separating them. CDR1 and CDR2 from the germline V gene are WSHSY and SAAADI. This CDR3 is built from 14 residues. This chain's CDR3 is CASRSGPPNEKLFF. CDR3 DNA: TGCGCCAGCCGATCGGGACCTCCTAATGAAAAACTGTTTTTT.

In its sample, this clonotype was seen a few times. V and J are TRBV2 and TRBJ1-4; D is unclear. V shed 1 base and J shed 4 bases, with 7 bases lying between them. The CDR3 is 14 residues long. The germline V gene encodes CDR1 SNHLY and CDR2 FYNNEI. The CDR3 bases are TGTGCCAGCAGTGAAGGGCGGTTTAATGAAAAACTGTTTTTT. It yields the protein CASSEGRFNEKLFF.

The chain uses TRBV30 and TRBJ2-5, with TRBD1 as a possible D gene (6 bases). CDR1 and CDR2 (germline): GTSNPN, SVGIG (reference sequence). CDR3 length: 13 amino acids. The germline V and J ends were trimmed by 3 bases and 5 bases, with 13 bases remaining between them. This CDR3 is CAWRARQDETQYF. The CDR3 nucleotides are TGTGCCTGGAGGGCACGACAGGACGAGACCCAGTACTTC.

This clonotype was picked up many times. The rearrangement uses TRBV7-9 and TRBJ2-5; D unclear. The CDR3 contains 14 residues. Germline CDR1 SEHNR, CDR2 FQNEAQ (reference sequence). Trimming cost V 0 bases and J 3 bases, with 8 bases left between them. CDR3 coding DNA: TGTGCCAGCAGCTTAGCCGGGCAGAAAGAGACCCAGTACTTC. Translating gives CASSLAGQKETQYF.

This clonotype was observed a handful of times. This chain joins TRBV4-2 and TRBJ2-5; D tentatively reads TRBD1 or TRBD2 (5 bases each). The J call may be mistaken, given a closer DNA end match to TRBJ2-1. Germline V gene lookup returns CDR1 LGHNA and CDR2 YNFKEQ. The CDR3 length is 15 residues. The CDR3 DNA reads TGTGCCAGCAGCCAACCTCGAGGGGAGCGCGATGAGCAGTTCTTC. It translates to CASSQPRGERDEQFF.

J is TRBJ2-1 and V is TRBV6-6; 8 bases align to TRBD1. The ends lost 6 bases at V and 6 bases at J; junction bases unmatched: 4. In germline, CDR1 is MNHNY, CDR2 SVGAGI (reference sequence). The CDR3 has 13 residues. The CDR3 reads CASRQGGGNEQFF. CDR3 in DNA: TGTGCCAGCAGACAGGGGGGAGGCAATGAGCAGTTCTTC.

In the case of this clonotype: Relative to the germline gene, one junction end is altered; a read error may explain this. The rearrangement joins TRBV12-3 or TRBV12-4 to TRBJ1-2, with TRBD1 matching 8 bases. This CDR3 spans 14 amino acids. The CDR3 protein is CAGSRADRGHGYTF. The CDR3 nucleotides read TGTGCCGGCAGTAGGGCTGACAGGGGCCATGGCTACACCTTC.

This clonotype has only a few counts. The chain recombines TRBV7-2 with TRBJ2-5; a weak D match, TRBD1 (5 bases). The CDR3 sequence is 13 residues long. The germline V gene has CDR1 SGHTA and CDR2 FQGNSA. Between the trimmed V and J ends, which lost 7 bases and 2 bases, there was a span of 11 bases. CDR3 protein: CASTNRIQETQYF. In DNA, the CDR3 is TGTGCCAGCACGAACAGGATTCAAGAGACCCAGTACTTC.

This clonotype was seen only a few times. The J gene is TRBJ2-5, the V gene TRBV4-2; D might be TRBD2 (6 bases). The tail of the sequence fits TRBJ2-1 better, so the J call may be wrong. Germline loops: CDR1 LGHNA, CDR2 YNFKEQ. CDR3 length equals 15 residues. CDR3 region: CASSQDLAGIPEQFF. The DNA for the CDR3 is TGTGCCAGCAGCCAAGATCTGGCGGGAATCCCTGAGCAGTTCTTC.